This is a list of T cell receptor beta chains from one sample in a study of T-cell memory formation after mild COVID-19. TCRdb reprocessed the 5' RACE reads via MiXCR and lists one record per CDR3 protein. Among some 410,000 distinct CDR3 sequences, under 25% were seen once, and the ten largest hold approximately 14%. The source material was PBMCs or a T cell subset sorted from them (not recorded which). These receptors all come from an adult woman who had mild COVID-19 (a few samples of this study predate the infection). Cell type and time point are not known. CDR3s include the opening cysteine and the closing phenylalanine or tryptophan. A D gene is named only where the DNA matches it firmly. Where a row states a size, it is once, few, many or the class of an expanded clone; other rows omit it.

DNA: TGTGCCAGCAGCTTCCCGAACACTGAAGCTTTCTTT
CDR3: CASSFPNTEAFF
length: 12
J: TRBJ1-1
size: NA
V: TRBV19
D: NA

DNA: TGTGCCATCAGTGAGTCCCCCCGTAATGAGCAGTTCTTC
CDR3: CAISESPRNEQFF
length: 13
J: TRBJ2-1
size: few
V: TRBV10-3
D: NA

DNA: TGTGCCAGCAGCCCCTATCAGGTCACTGAAGCTTTCTTT
CDR3: CASSPYQVTEAFF
length: 13
J: TRBJ1-1
size: NA
V: TRBV7-9
D: NA

DNA: TGTGCCAGCAGCGGGACAGAGTCTTCCTACGAGCAGTACTTC
CDR3: CASSGTESSYEQYF
length: 14
J: TRBJ2-7
size: NA
V: TRBV6-2/TRBV6-3
D: TRBD1

DNA: TGTGCCACCAGCAGAGCCCTTGGCAATCAGCCCCAGCATTTT
CDR3: CATSRALGNQPQHF
length: 14
J: TRBJ1-5
size: NA
V: TRBV15
D: NA

DNA: TGTGCCAGCAGCCCCCCCGGGAGGGAGACCCAGTACTTC
CDR3: CASSPPGRETQYF
length: 13
J: TRBJ2-5
size: few
V: TRBV7-9
D: TRBD2

DNA: TGTGCCAGCAGCCTTGGACTAGCGGGGACCAACCAGTACTTC
CDR3: CASSLGLAGTNQYF
length: 14
J: TRBJ2-5
size: NA
V: TRBV7-9
D: TRBD2

DNA: TGTGCCAGCAGCTTAGCGGCCTTGGGGACAGGGGGAAACATTCAGTACTTC
CDR3: CASSLAALGTGGNIQYF
length: 17
J: TRBJ2-4
size: many
V: TRBV7-8
D: TRBD1

DNA: TGCGCCAGCAGGGGGGGGAACACTGAAGCTTTCTTT
CDR3: CASRGGNTEAFF
length: 12
J: TRBJ1-1
size: NA
V: TRBV5-1
D: NA

DNA: TGTGCCACCAGCAGAGATCCCCCTAATGAAAGGGTCCTGTCGGGTACGCAGTATTTT
CDR3: CATSRDPPNERVLSGTQYF
length: 19
J: TRBJ2-3
size: few
V: TRBV15
D: NA

DNA: TGTGCCAGTAGTATCATCAGTTCTGGGGCCAACGTCCTGACTTTC
CDR3: CASSIISSGANVLTF
length: 15
J: TRBJ2-6
size: few
V: TRBV19
D: NA

DNA: TGCGCCAGCGTACAGGGGAACACCGGGGAGCTGTTTTTT
CDR3: CASVQGNTGELFF
length: 13
J: TRBJ2-2
size: NA
V: TRBV5-1
D: NA

DNA: TGTGCCAGCAGCTCCCAGGGGTTGAACACTGAAGCTTTCTTT
CDR3: CASSSQGLNTEAFF
length: 14
J: TRBJ1-1
size: NA
V: TRBV11-3
D: NA

DNA: TGTGCCAGCAGTTACGAGACTAGCGGGAAGCGCGTAGAGACCCAGTACTTC
CDR3: CASSYETSGKRVETQYF
length: 17
J: TRBJ2-5
size: few
V: TRBV6-2/TRBV6-3
D: TRBD2

DNA: TGTGCCAGCACCCGGGGCGCAGAAGTGGACACTGAAGCTTTCTTT
CDR3: CASTRGAEVDTEAFF
length: 15
J: TRBJ1-1
size: NA
V: TRBV2
D: NA

DNA: TGTGCCAGCAGCTTAACACGCTCGACGGAGACCCAGTACTTC
CDR3: CASSLTRSTETQYF
length: 14
J: TRBJ2-5
size: NA
V: TRBV7-8
D: NA

DNA: TGTGCCAGCACCCTACAGGGCGGAGGAGAGACCCAGTACTTC
CDR3: CASTLQGGGETQYF
length: 14
J: TRBJ2-5
size: NA
V: TRBV13
D: NA

DNA: TGTGCCAGCTCACCGGGATTAGCGGCGGCAGATACGCAGTATTTT
CDR3: CASSPGLAAADTQYF
length: 15
J: TRBJ2-3
size: NA
V: TRBV18
D: NA

DNA: TGCGCCAGCAGCTTGGCCCTTGCGAACACCGGGGAGCTGTTTTTT
CDR3: CASSLALANTGELFF
length: 15
J: TRBJ2-2
size: few
V: TRBV5-1
D: NA

DNA: TGCAGTGCTAGGGGGCGGCTAGCAGGCACAGATACGCAGTATTTT
CDR3: CSARGRLAGTDTQYF
length: 15
J: TRBJ2-3
size: many
V: TRBV20-1
D: NA

DNA: TGCAGTGCTCCTGGGGACAGGGGGGGTACCTACAATGAGCAGTTCTTC
CDR3: CSAPGDRGGTYNEQFF
length: 16
J: TRBJ2-1
size: NA
V: TRBV20-1
D: TRBD1

DNA: TGTGCCAGCAGCCCAAAGAGGTCGAATTCACCCCTCCACTTT
CDR3: CASSPKRSNSPLHF
length: 14
J: TRBJ1-6
size: NA
V: TRBV9
D: NA

DNA: TGTGCCAGCAGCTTTTTCGCCCGGACAGGGGTAGAGACCCAGTACTTC
CDR3: CASSFFARTGVETQYF
length: 16
J: TRBJ2-5
size: NA
V: TRBV7-6
D: TRBD1

DNA: TGCGCCAGCAGCTTGGCCTCAGATACGCAGTATTTT
CDR3: CASSLASDTQYF
length: 12
J: TRBJ2-3
size: many
V: TRBV5-1
D: NA

DNA: TGTGCCAGCAGCCAAGAAGATGTCATTTCCCGACAGGGCACCGGGGAGCTGTTTTTT
CDR3: CASSQEDVISRQGTGELFF
length: 19
J: TRBJ2-2
size: few
V: TRBV4-2
D: TRBD1

DNA: TGCGCCAGCAGCTTGGGCGGGGGGGACTACGAGCAGTACTTC
CDR3: CASSLGGGDYEQYF
length: 14
J: TRBJ2-7
size: few
V: TRBV5-1
D: TRBD2

DNA: TGTGCCAGCAGCTTAGCTAGCGGCGGCTACAATGAGCAGTTCTTC
CDR3: CASSLASGGYNEQFF
length: 15
J: TRBJ2-1
size: NA
V: TRBV7-9
D: NA

DNA: TGTGCCAGCAATGGACAGTTAGGTACGCAGTATTTT
CDR3: CASNGQLGTQYF
length: 12
J: TRBJ2-3
size: NA
V: TRBV7-9
D: NA

DNA: TGTGCCAGCAGCTGGGGGACCGCGAATGAAAAACTGTTTTTT
CDR3: CASSWGTANEKLFF
length: 14
J: TRBJ1-4
size: few
V: TRBV7-9
D: NA

DNA: TGTGCCACCAGCAGAGATTGGGAGGGCGAGCAGTACTTC
CDR3: CATSRDWEGEQYF
length: 13
J: TRBJ2-7
size: NA
V: TRBV15
D: TRBD2

DNA: TGTGCCATCACTCCAGGCCAAGATTCACCCCTCCACTTT
CDR3: CAITPGQDSPLHF
length: 13
J: TRBJ1-6
size: NA
V: TRBV10-3
D: NA

DNA: TGTGCCAGCAGTCAGCTCACAGGATTCAATGAAAAACTGTTTTTT
CDR3: CASSQLTGFNEKLFF
length: 15
J: TRBJ1-4
size: NA
V: TRBV2
D: NA

DNA: TGTGCCAGCTCACCTTCCAAGGTTAATTCACCCCTCCACTTT
CDR3: CASSPSKVNSPLHF
length: 14
J: TRBJ1-6
size: NA
V: TRBV18
D: NA

DNA: TGCAGCGTTGAACGGGACAGGAGGGACGAGCAGTACTTC
CDR3: CSVERDRRDEQYF
length: 13
J: TRBJ2-7
size: NA
V: TRBV29-1
D: TRBD1

DNA: TGTGCCAGCAGTGACCGACAGGGTGCAGATACGCAGTATTTT
CDR3: CASSDRQGADTQYF
length: 14
J: TRBJ2-3
size: few
V: TRBV12-3/TRBV12-4
D: TRBD1

DNA: TGTGCCAGCAGCCGCGGGCCGGTCAATGAGCAGTTCTTC
CDR3: CASSRGPVNEQFF
length: 13
J: TRBJ2-1
size: few
V: TRBV12-3/TRBV12-4
D: NA

DNA: TGTGCCAGCAGAGGCAGGGGAGTTGGGGAGCAGTACTTC
CDR3: CASRGRGVGEQYF
length: 13
J: TRBJ2-7
size: few
V: TRBV25-1
D: NA

DNA: TGCAGCGTTGAAGATACGGCCAGCGGGGGAGGAGAGACCCAGTACTTC
CDR3: CSVEDTASGGGETQYF
length: 16
J: TRBJ2-5
size: NA
V: TRBV29-1
D: TRBD2

DNA: TGCGCCAGCAGCTTGTCTCGGACAGGGGAAATTAACAATGAGCAGTTCTTC
CDR3: CASSLSRTGEINNEQFF
length: 17
J: TRBJ2-1
size: NA
V: TRBV5-1
D: TRBD1

DNA: TGTGCCAGCAGCCGTGACAGGGTGGACACTGAAGCTTTCTTT
CDR3: CASSRDRVDTEAFF
length: 14
J: TRBJ1-1
size: many
V: TRBV11-2
D: TRBD1

DNA: TGTGCCACCAGCAGAGGGGTCATGGGGAAGAACACTGAAGCTTTCTTT
CDR3: CATSRGVMGKNTEAFF
length: 16
J: TRBJ1-1
size: NA
V: TRBV15
D: NA

DNA: TGCAGTGCTAGAATGGGGATAGGTGAAGCTTTCTTT
CDR3: CSARMGIGEAFF
length: 12
J: TRBJ1-1
size: NA
V: TRBV20-1
D: NA

DNA: TGCGCCAGCAGCCAAGGGAGGGACACCACCTACGGGCAGTACTTC
CDR3: CASSQGRDTTYGQYF
length: 15
J: TRBJ2-7
size: few
V: TRBV4-1
D: NA

DNA: TGTGCCAGCTCACCCACCCTCTTCCCCAATGAGCAGTTCTTC
CDR3: CASSPTLFPNEQFF
length: 14
J: TRBJ2-1
size: few
V: TRBV18
D: NA

DNA: TGTGCCAGCAGCCAGAGCGGGCCTAGCACAGATACGCAGTATTTT
CDR3: CASSQSGPSTDTQYF
length: 15
J: TRBJ2-3
size: NA
V: TRBV4-2
D: NA

DNA: TGCAGCGCCGCCGGGACAGGGAACACCGGGGAGCTGTTTTTT
CDR3: CSAAGTGNTGELFF
length: 14
J: TRBJ2-2
size: NA
V: TRBV29-1
D: TRBD1

DNA: TGCAGTGCTAGAGAAGTTGTGGCGTCTAGCAATCAGCCCCAGCATTTT
CDR3: CSAREVVASSNQPQHF
length: 16
J: TRBJ1-5
size: NA
V: TRBV20-1
D: NA

DNA: TGTGCCAGCAGCTTAGAAAGACAGGCGTTCACCGGGGAGCTGTTTTTT
CDR3: CASSLERQAFTGELFF
length: 16
J: TRBJ2-2
size: NA
V: TRBV7-7
D: NA

DNA: TGTGCCAGCAGTTCCAGGGACGGAGGGCCCTACAATGAGCAGTTCTTC
CDR3: CASSSRDGGPYNEQFF
length: 16
J: TRBJ2-1
size: few
V: TRBV27
D: NA

DNA: TGCGCCAGCAGCCTCTCAGGGGATCATCAGCCCCAGCATTTT
CDR3: CASSLSGDHQPQHF
length: 14
J: TRBJ1-5
size: few
V: TRBV5-1
D: NA

DNA: TGTGCCAGCAGCCTGCCGGGGGGAGAGTACGAGCAGTACTTC
CDR3: CASSLPGGEYEQYF
length: 14
J: TRBJ2-7
size: many
V: TRBV4-2
D: TRBD2

DNA: TGTGCCAGCTCACCAGTCGCCTCGGGGTTAGGATGGACTGAAGCTTTCTTT
CDR3: CASSPVASGLGWTEAFF
length: 17
J: TRBJ1-1
size: few
V: TRBV18
D: NA

DNA: TGTGCCACCTCTAGTGCAGGATATGGCTACACCTTC
CDR3: CATSSAGYGYTF
length: 12
J: TRBJ1-2
size: few
V: TRBV24-1
D: NA

DNA: TGTGCCACCAGCAGTGGCCGCTCCGGGGGGATGCGAGAGACCCAGTACTTC
CDR3: CATSSGRSGGMRETQYF
length: 17
J: TRBJ2-5
size: few
V: TRBV15
D: TRBD2